These 10 T cell receptor beta chains share one sample of origin, sequenced in a study of shared clonotypes between healthy human individuals. Profiled with immunoSEQ multiplex PCR; TCRdb holds only in-frame clones, not every one. The repertoire has around 1.9 million clones, 80% to 95% of them found once; the top ten carry more than 1.5%. CD45RO-negative, CCR7-positively selected cells formed the naive CD8 fraction, excluding terminally differentiated effector memory CD45RA+ cells. The sample taken for sequencing was naive CD8+ T cells from PBMCs. The receptor set was obtained from a man between 18 and 35 years old in good health. Some clones in this sample may be carry-over from other donors' samples.

In its sample, this clone was seen once. The CDR3 sequence: CASGQPPTGSYNEQFF. CDR3 nucleotides: TGTGCCAGCGGCCAACCCCCAACTGGCTCCTACAATGAGCAGTTCTTC. The chain is built from TRBV7-9 and TRBJ2-1; no definite D call. V gave up 8 bases and J gave up 0 bases, with 17 bases separating them. The germline V gene encodes CDR1 SEHNR and CDR2 FQNEAQ (reference sequence). The CDR3 consists of 16 residues.

This clone was observed a single time. The same CDR3 also results from other DNA sequences found in this sample. The chain employs TRBV7-9 and TRBJ2-7, with D hard to call. This CDR3 is built from 14 residues. Deletions cut 4 bases from V and 0 bases from J, with 10 bases between. Germline CDR1 SEHNR, CDR2 FQNEAQ (reference sequence). The CDR3 bases are TGTGCCAGCAGCTCGTCGTGGGGCTCCTACGAGCAGTACTTC. Translated: CASSSSWGSYEQYF.

The chain joins TRBV25-1 to TRBJ1-2; D is unresolved. CDR3 length: 12 residues. V was shortened by 3 bases and J by 7 bases, with 9 bases between the two germline ends. From germline, CDR1 is MGHDK and CDR2 SYGVNS. For the CDR3, the DNA is TGTGCCAGCAGTGAGCCGGGGAGTGGCTACACCTTC. It yields the protein CASSEPGSGYTF.

This clone was recorded once. The J gene is TRBJ2-5, the V gene TRBV7-3, with 9 bases fitting TRBD2. CDR1 is SGHTA, CDR2 FQGTGA, per germline. CDR3 length: 14 amino acids. Trimming removed 3 bases from V and 5 bases from J; junction bases left unmatched: 4. The CDR3 nucleotides read TGTGCCAGCAGCTTTAGCGGGAGTTACGAGACCCAGTACTTC. It is translated as CASSFSGSYETQYF. Combining the CDR3 with reference TRBV7-3 and TRBJ2-5 gives the whole variable domain GAGVSQTPSNKVTEKGKYVELRCDPISGHTALYWYRQSLGQGPEFLIYFQGTGAADDSGLPNDRFFAVRPEGSVSTLKIQRTERGDSAVYLCASSFSGSYETQYFGPGTRLLVL.

The genes are TRBV4-1 and TRBJ1-1, with D uncertain. Germline CDR1 is MGHRA and CDR2 is YSYEKL. The CDR3 has 14 amino acids. V was cut by 3 bases and J by 1 base, with 9 bases left in between. The CDR3 DNA sequence: TGCGCCAGCAGCCATCCCACAGCGAACACTGAAGCTTTCTTT. Residues: CASSHPTANTEAFF.

The V call is TRBV30, the J call TRBJ2-2; 12 nucleotides align to TRBD2. This CDR3 spans 19 amino acids. Germline V CDR1 and CDR2: GTSNPN, SVGIG (reference sequence). Trimming at V came to 1 base and at J to 5 bases, leaving 14 bases not matched to a gene. CDR3: CAWSGIILAGGPGTGELFF. CDR3 nucleotide sequence: TGTGCCTGGAGTGGCATCATCCTAGCGGGAGGGCCGGGTACCGGGGAGCTGTTTTTT. Based on the CDR3 plus reference TRBV30 and TRBJ2-2, the full variable domain is SQTIHQWPATLVQPVGSPLSLECTVEGTSNPNLYWYRQAAGRGLQLLFYSVGIGQISSEVPQNLSASRPQDRQFILSSKKLLLSDSGFYLCAWSGIILAGGPGTGELFFGEGSRLTVL.

The genes are TRBV7-8 and TRBJ2-7; D is uncertain. V lost 1 base, J lost 4 bases, and 11 bases lay in between. The germline gives CDR1 SGHVS, CDR2 FQNEAQ. This CDR3 region has 14 residues. The CDR3 spells CASSLVWLGYEQYF. The CDR3 DNA is TGTGCCAGCAGCTTAGTTTGGCTAGGGTACGAGCAGTACTTC.

The rearrangement joins TRBV7-3 to TRBJ2-2; tentatively, D is TRBD2 (7 bases). CDR1 and CDR2 (germline): SGHTA, FQGTGA. The CDR3 totals 15 residues. V lost 0 bases and J 4 bases, leaving 9 bases between the germline ends. Written as DNA, the CDR3 is TGTGCCAGCAGCTTAACGGGGGGGCCCACCGGGGAGCTGTTTTTT. It encodes CASSLTGGPTGELFF.

This chain joins TRBV6-1 and TRBJ2-1; D unclear. Trimming cost V 2 bases and J 3 bases, with 8 bases left between them. The CDR3 extends over 14 amino acids. The germline V gene encodes CDR1 MNHNS and CDR2 SASEGT. The CDR3 region has the DNA TGTGCCAGCAGTGAATTAGGGAACTACAATGAGCAGTTCTTC. This sequence encodes CASSELGNYNEQFF.

Notes on this clone: Other DNA sequences in the sample encode the same CDR3. The chain combines TRBV5-1 with TRBJ2-3, with TRBD1 matching 7 bases. The CDR3 spans 14 residues. CDR1 SGHRS and CDR2 YFSETQ come from the germline V gene. V was clipped by 4 bases and J by 2 bases; unmatched bases: 4. DNA for the CDR3: TGCGCCAGCAGCCTTGACAGGGCCACAGATACGCAGTATTTT. It encodes CASSLDRATDTQYF.